Below are 12 T cell receptor beta chains sequenced from a single sample in a study of response to subunit inactivated influenza vaccine. TCRdb used MiXCR to reprocess the RT-PCR reads, holding one entry per CDR3 protein. The profile shows 500,000 to 600,000 distinct CDR3 sequences, 6.5% to 8% of them singletons. The starting material was PBMCs from blood, obtained roughly 24 months after vaccination. These receptors were taken from a man aged 50 to 69 who received an inactivated influenza vaccine.

This clonotype was counted at least ten times. This chain joins TRBV7-2 and TRBJ1-5, with 7 bases fitting TRBD1. This CDR3 has 15 residues. Per germline, CDR1 SGHTA and CDR2 FQGNSA. V shed 5 bases and J 4 bases; nucleotides not matched to a gene: 8. In DNA form, the CDR3 reads TGTGCCAGCAGCCCCCAGACAGGGAGGAATCAGCCCCAGCATTTT. Protein: CASSPQTGRNQPQHF.

This clonotype was detected many times. The chain recombines TRBV7-6 with TRBJ2-6, with 8 nucleotides matching TRBD1. V gave up 2 bases and J gave up 1 base; unmatched junction bases: 7. Germline V gene lookup returns CDR1 SGHVS and CDR2 FNYEAQ. There are 18 residues in the CDR3. CDR3 coding DNA: TGTGCCAGCAGCTTAACGACAGGGGCCCCATCTGGGGCCAACGTCCTGACTTTC. It yields the protein CASSLTTGAPSGANVLTF.

The chain combines TRBV6-4 with TRBJ1-1, with D uncertain. Deletions cut 7 bases from V and 1 base from J, with 10 bases between. CDR3 length: 13 amino acids. CDR1 and CDR2 (germline): MRHNA, SNTAGT. This CDR3 reads CASMAEANTEAFF. The CDR3 nucleotides read TGTGCCAGCATGGCAGAAGCGAACACTGAAGCTTTCTTT.

This clonotype was picked up a small number of times. The chain has TRBV5-6 and TRBJ2-6; 8 positions agree with TRBD1. J lost 0 bases, V lost 1 base, and 6 bases had no gene match. The CDR3 loop spans 18 amino acids. The V gene's germline CDR1 is SGHDT and CDR2 YYEEEE. CDR3 loop: CASSLIGTGSSGANVLTF. CDR3 sequence (DNA): TGTGCCAGCAGCTTGATAGGGACAGGAAGCTCTGGGGCCAACGTCCTGACTTTC. Complete variable domain (other parts from reference TRBV5-6 and TRBJ2-6): DAGVTQSPTHLIKTRGQQVTLRCSPKSGHDTVSWYQQALGQGPQFIFQYYEEEERQRGNFPDRFSGHQFPNYSSELNVNALLLGDSALYLCASSLIGTGSSGANVLTFGAGSRLTVL.

This clonotype appeared many times. The CDR3 region is CATSVGRGEQFF. The CDR3 bases are TGTGCCACCAGTGTGGGGCGGGGGGAGCAGTTCTTC. The chain employs TRBV24-1 and TRBJ2-1; 7 bases are a match to TRBD2. From germline, CDR1 is KGHDR and CDR2 SFDVKD. The CDR3 contains 12 residues. J gave up 10 bases and V 5 bases, and 4 bases lay outside the gene matches.

This clonotype showed up many times. The rearrangement uses TRBV6-2 or TRBV6-3 and TRBJ1-4; tentatively, D is TRBD1 (5 bases). Trimming took off 8 bases at V and 6 bases at J, with 13 bases between the two ends. The germline V gene encodes CDR1 MNHEY and CDR2 SVGEGT. The CDR3 totals 13 residues. The CDR3 DNA is TGTGCCAGCCAACGGGGGTCGGATGAAAAACTGTTTTTT. As protein: CASQRGSDEKLFF.

This clonotype was seen ten or more times. The chain is built from TRBV5-1 and TRBJ2-7; possibly TRBD1 or TRBD2 for D (5 bases each). V lost 7 bases and J lost 5, with 16 bases in between. Germline V gene lookup returns CDR1 SGHRS and CDR2 YFSETQ. CDR3 length: 13 residues. The CDR3 loop reads CASGAAANNEQYF. As DNA, the CDR3 is TGCGCCAGCGGGGCAGCGGCCAACAACGAGCAGTACTTC.

This clonotype was found a few times. The chain is built from TRBV9 and TRBJ2-2; 10 bases line up with TRBD2. The CDR3 contains 16 residues. With 4 bases clipped from V and 1 base from J, the junction kept 4 bases outside the gene matches. Germline lookup yields CDR1 SGDLS and CDR2 YYNGEE. CDR3 residues: CASSPWTSGNTGELFF. CDR3 DNA sequence: TGTGCCAGCAGCCCGTGGACTAGCGGGAACACCGGGGAGCTGTTTTTT.

The chain carries TRBV28 and TRBJ1-6; D possibly corresponds to TRBD1 (5 bases). CDR3 length: 14 residues. The ends were cut back, 7 bases at V and 5 bases at J, with 12 bases in the middle. Germline CDR1 and CDR2: MDHEN and SYDVKM. DNA for the CDR3: TGTGCCAGCACTCCAGGGCTCGATAATTCACCCCTCCACTTT. This codes for CASTPGLDNSPLHF.

This clonotype has at least ten counts. The chain employs TRBV20-1 and TRBJ2-2; a weak D match, TRBD2 (6 bases). Germline values: CDR1 DFQATT, CDR2 SNEGSKA (reference sequence). The CDR3 loop spans 15 amino acids. The V end lost 3 bases, the J end lost 1 base, and 12 bases lay between the germline ends. CDR3 loop: CSASKAGRNTGELFF. In nucleotides, the CDR3 is TGCAGTGCTAGCAAGGCGGGAAGGAACACCGGGGAGCTGTTTTTT.

This clonotype was recorded many times. The rearrangement joins TRBV5-1 to TRBJ2-4; D possibly corresponds to TRBD2 (6 bases). This CDR3 has 13 residues. From germline, CDR1 is SGHRS and CDR2 YFSETQ. With 4 bases removed from V and 15 bases from J, the gap between germline ends came to 20 bases. This CDR3 reads CASSPGGIQALYF. In DNA, the CDR3 is TGCGCCAGCAGCCCTGGGGGGATCCAGGCTTTGTACTTC. Complete variable domain (other parts from reference TRBV5-1 and TRBJ2-4): KAGVTQTPRYLIKTRGQQVTLSCSPISGHRSVSWYQQTPGQGLQFLFEYFSETQRNKGNFPGRFSGRQFSNSRSEMNVSTLELGDSALYLCASSPGGIQALYFGAGTRLSVL.

The table lists this clonotype with a few counts. The CDR3 region is CASSFMGQGAFETQYF. CDR3 nucleotide sequence: TGTGCCAGCAGTTTTATGGGACAGGGGGCTTTTGAGACCCAGTACTTC. The chain carries TRBV12-3 or TRBV12-4 and TRBJ2-5; 12 positions match TRBD1. This CDR3 has 16 residues. J lost 5 bases, V lost 3 bases, and 7 bases had no gene match.